The clone carrying this TCR beta chain was observed a few times. The record originates from a study of cytomegalovirus exposure and HLA in healthy donors. In the PCR, 60 Vbeta and 13 Jbeta primers were used. Some clones are missing from TCRdb's copy, which holds only in-frame ones; the method was immunoSEQ multiplex PCR. The sample includes approximately 100,000 clones, around 10% of them seen just once. Sequencing was done on a sample of PBMCs. This receptor was identified in a man in his forties or fifties in good health and CMV-seropositive.

As DNA, the CDR3 is TGCGCCAGCAGCTTAGCGGGACAGGCCGGGTCGGGGGCTTTCTTT. Its protein product is CASSLAGQAGSGAFF. This chain connects TRBV5-1 to TRBJ1-1, with 8 bases matching TRBD1. Losses at the gene ends were 2 bases for V and 11 bases for J; bases not matched to a gene: 14. Germline V CDR1 and CDR2: SGHRS, YFSETQ. This CDR3 has 15 residues.